These 27 T cell receptor beta chains originate from one sample sequenced in a study of blood T cell repertoires in COVID-19. TCRdb's table, derived via immunoSEQ multiplex PCR, lists solely in-frame clones and lacks some. The sample lists fewer than 150,000 clones; around 77% were seen once. The source material was peripheral blood. These receptors all stem from a human donor in a cohort sampled during active COVID-19.

The chain joins TRBV6-5 to TRBJ2-7; D is ambiguous. The CDR3 contains 12 residues. The V gene's germline CDR1 is MNHEY and CDR2 SVGAGI. Trimming took 7 bases from V and 0 from J, leaving 7 bases between them. For the CDR3, the DNA is TGTGCCAGCACGGAGTCCTCCTACGAGCAGTACTTC. Encoded protein: CASTESSYEQYF.

The V gene is TRBV3-1 (or the pseudogene TRBV3-2), the J gene TRBJ1-6, with 8 nucleotides matching TRBD1. The CDR3 is 13 residues long. V shed 6 bases and J 10 bases; nucleotides not matched to a gene: 5. Germline lookup yields CDR1 LGHDT and CDR2 YNNKEL (reference sequence). CDR3 sequence reads: CASSLTGDSPLHF. The CDR3 bases are TGTGCCAGCAGTCTGACAGGGGACTCACCCCTCCACTTT.

This chain links TRBV4-1 with TRBJ2-3; 8 bases map to TRBD1. J was trimmed by 3 bases and V by 0 bases; bases with no gene match: 8. Looked up from germline, CDR1 is MGHRA and CDR2 is YSYEKL. This CDR3 has 17 residues. The CDR3 loop reads CASSQETGTGETDTQYF. In DNA form, the CDR3 reads TGCGCCAGCAGCCAAGAAACCGGGACAGGTGAAACAGATACGCAGTATTTT.

The J gene is TRBJ2-3, the V gene TRBV24-1, with 8 bases that match TRBD1. This CDR3 is built from 13 residues. The junction had 4 bases not matched to a gene; V was cut back by 7 bases and J by 5 bases. In germline, CDR1 is KGHDR, CDR2 SFDVKD. The DNA of the CDR3 is TGTGCCACCAGGGGACAGGCGGGAGATACGCAGTATTTT. Translation: CATRGQAGDTQYF.

This clone was observed once. The chain is built from TRBV7-8 and TRBJ2-1, with D perhaps matching TRBD2 (5 bases). The CDR3 has 15 amino acids. The germline V gene encodes CDR1 SGHVS and CDR2 FQNEAQ. The V and J ends lost 1 base and 5 bases respectively, with 12 bases between them. This CDR3 reads CASSLGVLANNEQFF. Here the CDR3 DNA reads TGTGCCAGCAGCTTAGGTGTTCTAGCCAACAATGAGCAGTTCTTC.

The chain recombines TRBV6-6 with TRBJ1-5, with D perhaps TRBD1 (5 bases). Trimming shortened V by 0 bases and J by 5 bases, and 14 bases separated the two germline ends. Per germline, CDR1 MNHNY and CDR2 SVGAGI (reference sequence). The length of the CDR3 is 16 residues. CDR3 nucleotides: TGTGCCAGCAGTTACTCGAGTCGGGGGACCGATCAGCCCCAGCATTTT. This encodes CASSYSSRGTDQPQHF.

This clone occurred a few times. This sequence joins TRBV19 and TRBJ1-1; D is ambiguous. The CDR3 totals 16 residues. The germline V gene encodes CDR1 LNHDA and CDR2 SQIVND (reference sequence). V lost 5 bases, J lost 5 bases, and 21 bases lay in between. The CDR3 bases are TGTGCCAGTAGTCTCTCCTTCGTAGAGGGCAGAACTGAAGCTTTCTTT. Amino acids: CASSLSFVEGRTEAFF. The full variable domain, completed using reference TRBV19 and TRBJ1-1, is DGGITQSPKYLFRKEGQNVTLSCEQNLNHDAMYWYRQDPGQGLRLIYYSQIVNDFQKGDIAEGYSVSREKKESFPLTVTSAQKNPTAFYLCASSLSFVEGRTEAFFGQGTRLTVV.

V is TRBV2 and J is TRBJ1-2; D may be TRBD1 (5 bases). V was trimmed by 4 bases and J by 8 bases, leaving 23 bases between them. Germline loops: CDR1 SNHLY, CDR2 FYNNEI. The length of the CDR3 is 16 residues. The CDR3 region is CASSVGRHGSFQGYTF. In nucleotides, the CDR3 is TGTGCCAGCAGTGTGGGACGTCACGGGAGTTTTCAAGGCTACACCTTC.

The genes are TRBV6-5 and TRBJ2-3, with a tentative D call TRBD2 (5 bases). Per germline, CDR1 MNHEY and CDR2 SVGAGI. This CDR3 is 13 amino acids long. Between the trimmed V and J ends, which lost 8 bases and 3 bases, there was a span of 12 bases. The CDR3 loop reads CASRATGTDTQYF. CDR3 DNA: TGTGCCAGCCGGGCCACGGGGACAGATACGCAGTATTTT.

This clone was recorded only once. This chain links TRBV6-1 with TRBJ1-5; TRBD1 agrees at 8 bases. Germline values: CDR1 MNHNS, CDR2 SASEGT. Trimming cost V 0 bases and J 8 bases; bases outside gene matches: 9. This CDR3 contains 16 residues. The CDR3 DNA follows: TGTGCCAGCAGTGAAGCGGGAGTCAGGGGGCTCAAGCCCCAGCATTTT. It codes for CASSEAGVRGLKPQHF.

This clone was picked up a small number of times. The gene calls are TRBV7-6 and TRBJ1-5; D is uncertain. With 0 bases removed from V and 4 bases from J, the gap between germline ends came to 10 bases. The germline CDR1 and CDR2 sequences are SGHVS and FNYEAQ. The CDR3 is 15 amino acids. The CDR3, as DNA: TGTGCCAGCAGCTTAGCGGGCGGAGGGAATCAGCCCCAGCATTTT. This encodes CASSLAGGGNQPQHF.

This rearrangement joins TRBV19 to TRBJ1-3; the D gene is possibly TRBD1 (5 bases). CDR3 length equals 16 residues. The germline V gene has CDR1 LNHDA and CDR2 SQIVND (reference sequence). Trimming took off 7 bases at V and 0 bases at J, with 16 bases between the two ends. CDR3: CASIAGTASSGNTIYF. For the CDR3, the DNA is TGTGCCAGTATAGCGGGGACGGCGAGCTCTGGAAACACCATATATTTT.

The chain combines TRBV27 with TRBJ1-5; TRBD1 matches 7 bases. This CDR3 has 15 residues. Germline V gene lookup returns CDR1 MNHEY and CDR2 SMNVEV (reference sequence). The V and J ends lost 5 bases and 2 bases, in that order; junction bases with no gene match: 6. CDR3 sequence (DNA): TGTGCCAGCAGTGAATACAGGGGCGGCAATCAGCCCCAGCATTTT. This sequence encodes CASSEYRGGNQPQHF.

The chain recombines TRBV10-3 with TRBJ2-5; no definite D call. CDR1 and CDR2 (germline): ENHRY, SYGVKD. V was pared by 6 bases and J by 5 bases, with 10 bases between. This CDR3 is 12 amino acids long. The DNA of the CDR3 is TGTGCCATCAGCAGAGAGGCGGAGACCCAGTACTTC. As protein: CAISREAETQYF.

This clone has only one observation. The chain couples TRBV6-5 to TRBJ1-2, with D maybe TRBD1 (6 bases). The CDR3 covers 15 residues. CDR1 and CDR2 (germline): MNHEY, SVGAGI. The germline V and J ends were trimmed by 6 bases and 2 bases, with 16 bases remaining between them. CDR3 nucleotide sequence: TGTGCCAGCAGGGACCGAGACAGGACCAACTATGGCTACACCTTC. As protein: CASRDRDRTNYGYTF.

The chain couples TRBV18 to TRBJ1-3; D is uncertain. CDR3 size: 16 residues. Trimming pared 0 bases from V and 0 bases from J, leaving 9 bases between. In germline, CDR1 is KGHSH, CDR2 LQKENI. The CDR3 region has the DNA TGTGCCAGCTCACCACCCTCAGGCATCTCTGGAAACACCATATATTTT. It specifies CASSPPSGISGNTIYF.

The chain combines TRBV11-2 with TRBJ2-1, with D perhaps matching TRBD2 (5 bases). Germline V CDR1 and CDR2: SGHAT, FQNNGV. The length of the CDR3 is 14 residues. V was pared by 5 bases and J by 5 bases, with 13 bases between. CDR3 amino acids: CASSRARDNNEQFF. CDR3 sequence (DNA): TGTGCCAGCAGCAGGGCACGGGATAACAATGAGCAGTTCTTC.

This chain links TRBV19 with TRBJ2-7, with D perhaps matching TRBD2 (5 bases). The CDR3 is 15 residues long. V was trimmed by 4 bases and J by 2 bases, leaving 15 bases between them. CDR1 is LNHDA, CDR2 SQIVND, per germline (reference sequence). CDR3 in DNA: TGTGCCAGTAGTACCCGGGATTTTCCCGCCTACGAGCAGTACTTC. Its translation: CASSTRDFPAYEQYF. The full variable domain, with the rest looked up from reference TRBV19 and TRBJ2-7, is DGGITQSPKYLFRKEGQNVTLSCEQNLNHDAMYWYRQDPGQGLRLIYYSQIVNDFQKGDIAEGYSVSREKKESFPLTVTSAQKNPTAFYLCASSTRDFPAYEQYFGPGTRLTVT.

The V and J genes are TRBV5-6 and TRBJ2-3, with unresolved D. Trimming stripped 0 bases from V and 2 bases from J, with 7 bases between. The CDR3 totals 14 residues. CDR1 SGHDT and CDR2 YYEEEE come from the germline V gene. CDR3 sequence: CASSLGHSTDTQYF. The CDR3 coding sequence is TGTGCCAGCAGCTTGGGACACTCCACAGATACGCAGTATTTT.

This clone was counted a few times. The chain joins TRBV19 to TRBJ2-7, with TRBD2 identical over 7 bases. J gave up 5 bases and V 8 bases, and 6 bases lay outside the gene matches. Germline loops: CDR1 LNHDA, CDR2 SQIVND (reference sequence). The CDR3 runs to 12 residues. The DNA of the CDR3 is TGTGCCAGTTCATCTAGCGGCCACGAGCAGTACTTC. Translating gives CASSSSGHEQYF.

This clone was counted many times. The chain uses TRBV5-1 and TRBJ1-2; D is possibly TRBD1 (6 bases). This CDR3 spans 15 amino acids. The germline V and J ends were trimmed by 0 bases and 8 bases, with 17 bases remaining between them. Germline V CDR1 and CDR2: SGHRS, YFSETQ. CDR3 in amino acids: CASSLGTGKSVGYTF. The CDR3 DNA follows: TGCGCCAGCAGCTTGGGCACAGGGAAGTCTGTCGGCTACACCTTC. Together with reference TRBV5-1 and TRBJ1-2, the CDR3 gives the full variable domain: KAGVTQTPRYLIKTRGQQVTLSCSPISGHRSVSWYQQTPGQGLQFLFEYFSETQRNKGNFPGRFSGRQFSNSRSEMNVSTLELGDSALYLCASSLGTGKSVGYTFGSGTRLTVV.

V gene TRBV7-7 combines with J gene TRBJ2-7, with TRBD1 identical over 7 bases. This CDR3 has 14 amino acids. Losses at the gene ends were 5 bases for V and 6 bases for J; bases not matched to a gene: 10. Germline CDR1 and CDR2: SSHAT and FNYEAQ (reference sequence). CDR3 in amino acids: CASSQAGTVGEQYF. CDR3 bases: TGTGCCAGCAGCCAAGCCGGGACAGTCGGCGAGCAGTACTTC.

This clone was recorded a few times. The J gene is TRBJ2-2, the V gene TRBV27; D possibly corresponds to TRBD2 (6 bases). V lost 6 bases and J 4 bases, leaving 15 bases between the germline ends. Looked up from germline, CDR1 is MNHEY and CDR2 is SMNVEV (reference sequence). The CDR3 runs 15 residues. CDR3 sequence reads: CASSPTGVSTGELFF. For the CDR3, the DNA is TGTGCCAGCAGCCCCACGGGGGTTAGCACCGGGGAGCTGTTTTTT.

CDR3 DNA sequence: TGTGCCTCATGCCCCGGGTCCGGGGGGCATCAGCCCCAGCATTTT. Translated, it gives CASCPGSGGHQPQHF. V usage is TRBV28 and J usage is TRBJ1-5; maybe TRBD1 (6 bases). The germline V gene encodes CDR1 MDHEN and CDR2 SYDVKM. The CDR3 loop spans 15 amino acids. The V end lost 11 bases, the J end lost 5 bases, and 22 bases lay between the germline ends.

V usage is TRBV6-6 and J usage is TRBJ2-5; TRBD2 is a possible D gene (5 bases). TRBJ2-7 matches the DNA end more closely, so the J call is doubtful. The germline V gene has CDR1 MNHNY and CDR2 SVGAGI (reference sequence). The CDR3 is 13 amino acids. The CDR3, as DNA: TGTGCCAGCAGTCGACTATTCCTCTACGAGCAGTACTTC. It is translated as CASSRLFLYEQYF.

A single count supports this clone. The chain recombines TRBV28 with TRBJ1-1, with D uncertain. Germline-derived CDR1 and CDR2 are MDHEN and SYDVKM. The CDR3 is 12 amino acids. Trimming stripped 6 bases from V and 10 bases from J, with 15 bases between. CDR3 protein: CASRLRTAGAFF. The CDR3 region has the DNA TGTGCCAGCAGGCTCCGGACGGCGGGAGCTTTCTTT.

In this sample, this clone turned up many times. The CDR3 is CAWRIRGYGYTF. The CDR3 bases are TGTGCCTGGAGAATAAGGGGGTATGGCTACACCTTC. The chain is built from TRBV30 and TRBJ1-2; weak D call: TRBD1 (6 bases). The ends were cut back, 3 bases at V and 5 bases at J, with 10 bases in the middle. This CDR3 has 12 residues. CDR1 and CDR2 from the germline V gene are GTSNPN and SVGIG (reference sequence).